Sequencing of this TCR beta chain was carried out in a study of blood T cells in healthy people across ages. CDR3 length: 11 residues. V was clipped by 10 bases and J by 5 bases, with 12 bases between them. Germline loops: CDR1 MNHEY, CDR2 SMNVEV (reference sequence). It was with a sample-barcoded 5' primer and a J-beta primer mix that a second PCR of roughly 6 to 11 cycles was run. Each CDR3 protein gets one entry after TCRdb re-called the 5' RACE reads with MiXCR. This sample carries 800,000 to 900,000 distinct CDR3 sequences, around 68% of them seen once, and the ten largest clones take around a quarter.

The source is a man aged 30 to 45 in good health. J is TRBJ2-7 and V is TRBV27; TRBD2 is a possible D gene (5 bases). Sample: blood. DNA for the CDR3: TGTGCCACCGGACTTTCAGACGAGCAGTACTTC. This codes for CATGLSDEQYF.